This TCR beta chain was sequenced during a study of cytomegalovirus exposure and HLA in healthy donors. Study summary: The study placed 80% to 90% of its approximately 360 genotyped donors in the Caucasian-associated ancestry cluster.

Overall study findings and caveats: Apparent HLA restriction characterized most CMV-associated TCR beta chains in a later analysis.

The CDR3 runs 16 residues. The V gene's germline CDR1 is SEHNR and CDR2 FQNEAQ (reference sequence). J was trimmed by 7 bases and V by 2 bases; bases with no gene match: 13. This clone was detected only once. No antigen is known for it. PCR amplification relied on 60 Vbeta primers (plus 13 Jbeta primers). Generated by immunoSEQ multiplex PCR, the TCRdb table keeps only in-frame clones and is missing some. The sample yields 100,000 to 150,000 clones, 72% seen once. Sequenced: PBMCs. The sequence came from a man under 40 in good health and CMV-seronegative. The chain joins TRBV7-9 to TRBJ2-7; 8 bases match TRBD2. The CDR3 loop is CASSLKPRTGGNEQYF. The CDR3, as DNA: TGTGCCAGCAGCTTAAAGCCTAGGACGGGGGGGAATGAGCAGTACTTC.